This T cell receptor (beta chain) is from a study of PD-1 blockade in classical Hodgkin lymphoma. Findings of the study overall: Patients were excluded if nivolumab began under 1 year after ASCT (the autologous transplant). Newly diagnosed patients had baseline TCR diversity that was reportedly lower than that of healthy donors. By C4D1, diversity of CD4+ TCRs had risen significantly, whereas that of CD8+ TCRs had not.

As to this clone: Its antigen is unidentified.

Germline CDR1 is SNHLY and CDR2 is FYNNEI. This CDR3 comprises 10 residues. V lost 4 bases and J 5 bases, leaving 2 bases between the germline ends. Every patient was affected by relapse after autologous stem cell transplantation, while exposure to brentuximab vedotin was not uniform. Best responses fell into complete response, partial response or progressive disease. TCRdb's table, derived via immunoSEQ multiplex PCR, lists solely in-frame clones and lacks some. The data contain tens of thousands of clones, around nine tenths of them singletons. The receptor's source is a human donor with classical Hodgkin lymphoma. The chain combines TRBV2 with TRBJ2-5; no firm D call. The sample in question was peripheral blood mononuclear cells (PBMCs), obtained before the second cycle of nivolumab. As DNA, the CDR3 is TGTGCCAGCAGTGGGGAGACCCAGTACTTC. Translation gives CASSGETQYF.